The TCR beta chain under discussion was sequenced for a study of cytomegalovirus exposure and HLA in healthy donors. Study details: Earlier results showed approximately 110 million unique TCR beta sequences derived from about 179 million T cells.

The V and J ends lost 3 bases and 12 bases, in that order; junction bases with no gene match: 9. CDR3 length: 13 amino acids. From germline, CDR1 is SGHDT and CDR2 YYEEEE. Study-wide findings and caveats: Among the sequence variants, a highly shared cluster was likely an artifact of sequencing.

The PCR employed 60 Vbeta primers together with 13 Jbeta primers. Clones were sequenced by immunoSEQ multiplex PCR, and TCRdb holds only the in-frame ones, with some missing. The sample consists of around 160,000 clones, over 80% of them appearing once. Comments on this clone: Its antigen is undetermined.

Sequencing used PBMCs. J is TRBJ2-4 and V is TRBV5-6; 7 bases are a match to TRBD2. This TCR was recovered from a woman aged 18-30 years in good health and CMV-seronegative. DNA of the CDR3: TGTGCCAGCAGCTCCCGTGGGGGGGGTAGTCAGTACTTC. Translated, it gives CASSSRGGGSQYF.